Each of the 24 T cell receptor beta chains below was sequenced from the same sample in a study of STAT5B mutations in CD4+ large granular lymphocyte leukemia. Sequenced by immunoSEQ multiplex PCR; TCRdb stores in-frame clones only, minus some. The data show 30,000 or so clones, more than 60% seen once. The specimen sequenced was CD4+ T cells from blood buffy coats. The receptors shown here come from a human donor in good health.

The chain couples TRBV19 to TRBJ2-2, with D possibly TRBD2 on 7 matching bases. This CDR3 region has 14 residues. V gave up 6 bases and J gave up 5 bases, with 13 bases separating them. Germline CDR1 LNHDA, CDR2 SQIVND (reference sequence). The CDR3 spells CASRGGRGTGELFF. In DNA form, the CDR3 reads TGTGCCAGTAGAGGAGGGAGGGGGACCGGGGAGCTGTTTTTT.

The rearrangement joins TRBV4-1 to TRBJ2-7, with TRBD1 matching 11 bases. Germline V gene lookup returns CDR1 MGHRA and CDR2 YSYEKL. V shed 0 bases, J shed 3 bases, and the junction held 4 bases outside the gene matches. CDR3 length: 16 residues. CDR3 protein: CASSQERTGGLYEQYF. CDR3 DNA sequence: TGCGCCAGCAGCCAAGAGCGGACAGGGGGCCTCTACGAGCAGTACTTC.

A word on this clone: Other DNA sequences of this sample code for an identical CDR3. The chain combines TRBV2 with TRBJ2-5, with TRBD2 matching over 7 bases. V lost 1 base, J lost 3 bases, and 8 bases stayed unmatched. There are 16 residues in the CDR3. Germline-derived CDR1 and CDR2 are SNHLY and FYNNEI. CDR3 amino acids: CASSEGRRLAEETQYF. Here the CDR3 DNA reads TGTGCCAGCAGTGAAGGCAGACGCCTAGCGGAAGAGACCCAGTACTTC.

This chain joins TRBV27 and TRBJ1-6; 12 bases match TRBD1. This CDR3 spans 19 amino acids. Germline V CDR1 and CDR2: MNHEY, SMNVEV (reference sequence). V gave up 5 bases and J gave up 14 bases; unmatched junction bases: 22. The CDR3 reads CASSPRDRGRSVGSGTLHF. The CDR3 nucleotides are TGTGCCAGCAGTCCCCGGGACAGGGGGCGATCGGTCGGCTCGGGGACCCTCCACTTT.

The chain recombines TRBV5-1 with TRBJ2-7; D might be TRBD2 (6 bases). CDR1 is SGHRS, CDR2 YFSETQ, per germline. V gave up 3 bases and J gave up 9 bases, with 16 bases separating them. The CDR3 extends over 13 amino acids. The CDR3 nucleotides are TGCGCCAGCAGCTCGGCGGCGGGAAGTGGGCAGTACTTC. It codes for CASSSAAGSGQYF.

This chain uses TRBV5-8 with TRBJ2-2; D gene uncertain. Trimming left V 0 bases short and J 1 base short, with 4 bases between. From germline, CDR1 is SGHTS and CDR2 YDEGEE. The CDR3 is made up of 14 amino acids. CDR3: CASSLGVNTGELFF. The CDR3, as DNA: TGTGCCAGCAGCTTGGGCGTGAACACCGGGGAGCTGTTTTTT. Complete variable domain (other parts from reference TRBV5-8 and TRBJ2-2): EAGVTQSPTHLIKTRGQQATLRCSPISGHTSVYWYQQALGLGLQFLLWYDEGEERNRGNFPPRFSGRQFPNYSSELNVNALELEDSALYLCASSLGVNTGELFFGEGSRLTVL.

The chain combines TRBV7-2 with TRBJ2-7, with D perhaps assigned TRBD1 or TRBD2 (5 bases each). V was shortened by 2 bases and J by 6 bases, with 17 bases between the two germline ends. This CDR3 spans 15 amino acids. Germline V gene data show CDR1 as SGHTA and CDR2 as FQGNSA. The CDR3 here is CASSLWGIGAGEQYF. The CDR3 DNA is TGTGCCAGCAGCTTATGGGGAATTGGGGCGGGCGAGCAGTACTTC.

The V gene is TRBV6-5, the J gene TRBJ2-6, with D unclear. The CDR3 extends over 13 amino acids. Germline assignment: CDR1 MNHEY and CDR2 SVGAGI. The V end lost 7 bases, the J end lost 2 bases, and 6 bases lay between the germline ends. In DNA form, the CDR3 reads TGTGCCAGCAAGGTAACTGGGGCCAACGTCCTGACTTTC. It translates to CASKVTGANVLTF.

The rearrangement joins TRBV5-5 to TRBJ2-5; TRBD1 might be the D (5 bases). V was clipped by 0 bases and J by 0 bases, with 9 bases between them. From germline, CDR1 is SGHKS and CDR2 YYEKEE (reference sequence). The CDR3 has 15 residues. This CDR3 is CASSLGQQYQETQYF. The CDR3 bases are TGTGCCAGCAGCTTGGGACAGCAGTACCAAGAGACCCAGTACTTC.

The V and J genes are TRBV6-6 and TRBJ1-5; D gene uncertain. V lost 8 bases to trimming and J lost 3 bases, with 17 bases between them. The CDR3 has 15 amino acids. Germline V CDR1 and CDR2: MNHNY, SVGAGI (reference sequence). Here the CDR3 DNA reads TGTGCCAGCCGTCCCCATTCACTTCTCAATCAGCCCCAGCATTTT. Translating it yields CASRPHSLLNQPQHF.

The chain links TRBV7-2 to TRBJ2-7, with TRBD1 matching 9 bases. Germline V gene data show CDR1 as SGHTA and CDR2 as FQGNSA. The trim removed 5 bases at V and 5 bases at J, leaving 10 bases unmatched. The CDR3 sequence is 15 residues long. The CDR3 DNA is TGTGCCAGCAGCATCTCCTCGGGACAGGGAAACGAGCAGTACTTC. This gives the protein CASSISSGQGNEQYF.

The chain recombines TRBV27 with TRBJ1-1; D not certain. The CDR3 totals 16 residues. V was clipped by 7 bases and J by 0 bases, with 18 bases between them. Germline CDR1 reads MNHEY; CDR2 reads SMNVEV (reference sequence). CDR3 in DNA: TGTGCCAGCACCTCAGGCTACACCAAAGTGAACACTGAAGCTTTCTTT. Protein product: CASTSGYTKVNTEAFF.

The chain links TRBV5-4 to TRBJ1-1, with D perhaps matching TRBD1 (6 bases). V lost 5 bases and J lost 7, with 15 bases in between. Germline lookup yields CDR1 SGHNT and CDR2 YYREEE (reference sequence). CDR3 length: 13 residues. The CDR3 sequence: CASSSGQRYEAFF. The CDR3 coding sequence is TGTGCCAGCAGTTCAGGACAGCGATATGAAGCTTTCTTT.

V and J are TRBV11-3 and TRBJ2-7; 7 bases fit TRBD1. This CDR3 contains 15 residues. The germline V gene has CDR1 SGHNT and CDR2 YENEEA. V lost 8 bases to trimming and J lost 3 bases; unmatched junction nucleotides: 13. The CDR3 DNA is TGTGCCAGCGTAACATCGACAGGGATGAGCTACGAGCAGTACTTC. Protein product: CASVTSTGMSYEQYF.

This CDR3 reads CASSLDRGDSPLHF. Here the CDR3 DNA reads TGTGCCAGCAGCTTGGACAGGGGGGACTCACCCCTCCACTTT. The chain uses TRBV5-6 and TRBJ1-6; 8 positions agree with TRBD1. Trimming took 0 bases from V and 10 from J; bases not matched to a gene: 3. CDR3 size: 14 residues. CDR1 and CDR2 from the germline V gene are SGHDT and YYEEEE.

This clone was seen a handful of times. This chain connects TRBV6-6 to TRBJ2-7; TRBD1 aligns across 9 bases. With V trimmed by 5 bases and J by 4 bases, 9 bases remained unmatched. The V gene's germline CDR1 is MNHNY and CDR2 SVGAGI (reference sequence). The CDR3 contains 15 residues. DNA for the CDR3: TGTGCCAGCAGTACTGGGACAGGGAGGTCGTACGAGCAGTACTTC. It specifies CASSTGTGRSYEQYF.

J is TRBJ2-3 and V is TRBV5-4, with D possibly TRBD1 on 5 matching bases. The germline gives CDR1 SGHNT, CDR2 YYREEE (reference sequence). Trimming cost V 1 base and J 4 bases, with 10 bases left between them. This CDR3 comprises 14 residues. For the CDR3, the DNA is TGTGCCAGCAGCTTGCCAGGGTTGCCAGATACGCAGTATTTT. It encodes CASSLPGLPDTQYF.

The V call is TRBV6-6, the J call TRBJ2-1; 7 bases line up with TRBD2. The V segment lost 5 bases and the J segment 8 bases; nucleotides outside the gene matches: 12. The CDR3 is 15 amino acids. The germline V gene encodes CDR1 MNHNY and CDR2 SVGAGI (reference sequence). CDR3 coding DNA: TGTGCCAGCAGTACTCCAGGACTAGTCGGGCATGAGCAGTTCTTC. Translated, it gives CASSTPGLVGHEQFF.

V and J are TRBV30 and TRBJ1-2, with unresolved D. From germline, CDR1 is GTSNPN and CDR2 SVGIG (reference sequence). Deletions cut 5 bases from V and 8 bases from J, with 9 bases between. This CDR3 has 10 amino acids. The CDR3 spells CAWGPGGYTF. CDR3 sequence (DNA): TGTGCCTGGGGCCCCGGCGGCTACACCTTC.

V is TRBV6-5 and J is TRBJ2-3, with 9 bases lining up with TRBD2. Germline CDR1 is MNHEY and CDR2 is SVGAGI. After removal of 2 bases from V and 1 base from J, the junction contained 4 bases not matched to a gene. This CDR3 spans 16 amino acids. In DNA form, the CDR3 reads TGTGCCAGCAGTTACAGAGCGGGAGGAGGCACAGATACGCAGTATTTT. Its protein is CASSYRAGGGTDTQYF.

The CDR3 DNA reads as TGCGCCAGCAGCCAAGGAGGCACAGTTCCTAATGAAAAACTGTTTTTT. Translating it yields CASSQGGTVPNEKLFF. This chain links TRBV4-1 with TRBJ1-4; D ambiguous. The CDR3 has 16 residues. Per the germline V gene, CDR1 is MGHRA and CDR2 is YSYEKL. Deletions cut 1 base from V and 3 bases from J, with 12 bases between.

CDR3 DNA sequence: TGTGCCAGCAGCCAAGATCTAGCGGACACAGATACGCAGTATTTT. Translating gives CASSQDLADTDTQYF. This sequence joins TRBV4-2 and TRBJ2-3; 7 positions match TRBD2. Germline CDR1 LGHNA, CDR2 YNFKEQ. The CDR3 sequence is 15 residues long. The ends lost 0 bases at V and 2 bases at J; junction bases unmatched: 2.

This chain uses TRBV19 with TRBJ2-5, with D possibly being TRBD1 or TRBD2 (5 bases each). This CDR3 contains 12 residues. Germline lookup yields CDR1 LNHDA and CDR2 SQIVND (reference sequence). Trimming removed 6 bases from V and 2 bases from J, with 7 bases in between. The CDR3 spells CASRGDQETQYF. In DNA, the CDR3 is TGTGCCAGTAGGGGGGATCAAGAGACCCAGTACTTC.

The chain links TRBV4-1 to TRBJ1-5, with D perhaps matching TRBD1 (5 bases). This CDR3 region has 15 residues. V lost 4 bases to trimming and J lost 0 bases, with 10 bases between them. CDR1 MGHRA and CDR2 YSYEKL come from the germline V gene. This CDR3 is CASSPDRNSNQPQHF. DNA for the CDR3: TGCGCCAGCAGCCCTGACAGAAATAGCAATCAGCCCCAGCATTTT.